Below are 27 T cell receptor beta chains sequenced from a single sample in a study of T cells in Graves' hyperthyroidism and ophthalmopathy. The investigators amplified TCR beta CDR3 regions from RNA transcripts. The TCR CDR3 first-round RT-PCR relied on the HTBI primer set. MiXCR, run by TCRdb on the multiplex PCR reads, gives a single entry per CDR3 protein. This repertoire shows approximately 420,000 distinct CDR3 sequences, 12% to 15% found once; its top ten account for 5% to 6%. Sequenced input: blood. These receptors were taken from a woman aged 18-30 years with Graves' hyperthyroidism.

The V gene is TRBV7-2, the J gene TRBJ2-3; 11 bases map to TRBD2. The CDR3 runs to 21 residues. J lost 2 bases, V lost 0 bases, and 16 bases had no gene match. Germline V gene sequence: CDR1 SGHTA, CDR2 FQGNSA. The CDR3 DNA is TGTGCCAGCAGCTTAGCGATCTCGGGACTAGCGGACACTTACAACACAGATACGCAGTATTTT. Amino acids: CASSLAISGLADTYNTDTQYF.

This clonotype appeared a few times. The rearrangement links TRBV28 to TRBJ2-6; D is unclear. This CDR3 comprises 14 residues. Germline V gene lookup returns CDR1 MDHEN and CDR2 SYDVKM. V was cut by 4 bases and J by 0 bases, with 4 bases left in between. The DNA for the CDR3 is TGTGCCAGCAGTTGGGGCTCTGGGGCCAACGTCCTGACTTTC. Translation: CASSWGSGANVLTF. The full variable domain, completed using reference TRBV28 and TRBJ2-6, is DVKVTQSSRYLVKRTGEKVFLECVQDMDHENMFWYRQDPGLGLRLIYFSYDVKMKEKGDIPEGYSVSREKKERFSLILESASTNQTSMYLCASSWGSGANVLTFGAGSRLTVL.

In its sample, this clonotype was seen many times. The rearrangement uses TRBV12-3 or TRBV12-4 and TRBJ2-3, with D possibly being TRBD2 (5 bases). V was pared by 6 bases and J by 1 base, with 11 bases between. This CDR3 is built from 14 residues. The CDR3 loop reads CASSLSVGTDTQYF. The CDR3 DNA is TGTGCCAGCAGCCTTAGCGTAGGCACAGATACGCAGTATTTT.

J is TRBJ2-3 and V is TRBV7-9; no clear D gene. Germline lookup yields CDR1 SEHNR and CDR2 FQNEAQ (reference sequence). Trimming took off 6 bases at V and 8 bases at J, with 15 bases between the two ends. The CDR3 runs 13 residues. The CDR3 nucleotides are TGTGCCAGCAGTGTCGACTCCACAAGTACGCAGTATTTT. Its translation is CASSVDSTSTQYF. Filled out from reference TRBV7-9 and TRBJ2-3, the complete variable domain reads DTGVSQNPRHKITKRGQNVTFRCDPISEHNRLYWYRQTLGQGPEFLTYFQNEAQLEKSRLLSDRFSAERPKGSFSTLEIQRTEQGDSAMYLCASSVDSTSTQYFGPGTRLTVL.

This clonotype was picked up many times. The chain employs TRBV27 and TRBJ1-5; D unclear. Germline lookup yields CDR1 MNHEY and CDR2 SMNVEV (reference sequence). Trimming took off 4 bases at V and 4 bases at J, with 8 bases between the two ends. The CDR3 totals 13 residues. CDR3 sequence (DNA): TGTGCCAGCAGTTCGAACCTAAATCAGCCCCAGCATTTT. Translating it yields CASSSNLNQPQHF.

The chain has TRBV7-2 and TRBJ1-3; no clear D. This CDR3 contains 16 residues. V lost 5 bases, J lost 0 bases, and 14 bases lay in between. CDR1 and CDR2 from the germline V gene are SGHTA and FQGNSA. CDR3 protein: CASSPHSPSSGNTIYF. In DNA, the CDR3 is TGTGCCAGCAGCCCCCACAGCCCGTCCTCTGGAAACACCATATATTTT.

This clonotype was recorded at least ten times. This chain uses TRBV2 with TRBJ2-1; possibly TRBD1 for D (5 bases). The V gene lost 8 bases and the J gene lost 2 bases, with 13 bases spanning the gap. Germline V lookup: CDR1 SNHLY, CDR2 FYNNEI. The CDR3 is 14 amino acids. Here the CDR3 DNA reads TGTGCCAGCCATGAACAGGTTGCCTACAATGAGCAGTTCTTC. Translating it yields CASHEQVAYNEQFF.

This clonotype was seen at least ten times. CDR3 protein: CASRTIAGVLQETQYF. The CDR3 DNA is TGTGCCAGCAGAACTATAGCGGGAGTGTTGCAAGAGACCCAGTACTTC. The chain employs TRBV6-1 and TRBJ2-5, with 9 bases aligning to TRBD2. The CDR3 runs to 16 residues. CDR1 MNHNS and CDR2 SASEGT come from the germline V gene. Trimming cost V 6 bases and J 2 bases; bases outside gene matches: 10.

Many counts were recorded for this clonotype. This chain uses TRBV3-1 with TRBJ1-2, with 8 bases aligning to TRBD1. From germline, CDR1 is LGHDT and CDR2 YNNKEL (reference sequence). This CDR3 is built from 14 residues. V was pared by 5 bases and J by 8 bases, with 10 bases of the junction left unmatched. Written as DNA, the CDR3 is TGTGCCAGCAGCTGGACAGGGAAAGGGAGAGGCTACACCTTC. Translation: CASSWTGKGRGYTF.

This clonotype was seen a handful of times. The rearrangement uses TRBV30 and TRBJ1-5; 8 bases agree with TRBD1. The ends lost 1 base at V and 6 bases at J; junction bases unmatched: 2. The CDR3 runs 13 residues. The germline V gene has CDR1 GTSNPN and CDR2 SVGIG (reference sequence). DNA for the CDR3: TGTGCCTGGAGTGGACAGGGGTTTCAGCCCCAGCATTTT. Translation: CAWSGQGFQPQHF.

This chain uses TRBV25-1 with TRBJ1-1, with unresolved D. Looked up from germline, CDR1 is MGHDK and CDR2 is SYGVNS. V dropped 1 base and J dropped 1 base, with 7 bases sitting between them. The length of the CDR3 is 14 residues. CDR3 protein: CASSEWRANTEAFF. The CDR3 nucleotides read TGTGCCAGCAGTGAATGGCGGGCGAACACTGAAGCTTTCTTT. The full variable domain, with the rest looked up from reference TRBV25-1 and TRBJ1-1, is EADIYQTPRYLVIGTGKKITLECSQTMGHDKMYWYQQDPGMELHLIHYSYGVNSTEKGDLSSESTVSRIRTEHFPLTLESARPSHTSQYLCASSEWRANTEAFFGQGTRLTVV.

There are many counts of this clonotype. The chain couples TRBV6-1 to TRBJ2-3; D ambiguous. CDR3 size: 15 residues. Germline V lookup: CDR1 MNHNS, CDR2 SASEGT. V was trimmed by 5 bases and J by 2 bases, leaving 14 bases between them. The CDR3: CASSRLVNPTDTQYF. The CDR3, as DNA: TGTGCCAGCAGTCGCCTAGTGAATCCCACAGATACGCAGTATTTT.

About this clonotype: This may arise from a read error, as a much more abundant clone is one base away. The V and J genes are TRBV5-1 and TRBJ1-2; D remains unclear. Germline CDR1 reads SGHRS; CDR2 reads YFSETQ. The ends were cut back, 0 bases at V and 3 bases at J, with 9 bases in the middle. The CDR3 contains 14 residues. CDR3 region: CASSLVGEDYGYTF. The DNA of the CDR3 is TGCGCCAGCAGCTTGGTCGGGGAGGACTATGGCTACACCTTC.

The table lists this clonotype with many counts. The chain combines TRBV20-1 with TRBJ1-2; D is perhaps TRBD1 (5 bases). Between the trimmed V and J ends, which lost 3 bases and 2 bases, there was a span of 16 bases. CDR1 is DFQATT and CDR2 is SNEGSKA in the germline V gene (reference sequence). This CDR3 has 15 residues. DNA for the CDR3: TGCAGTGCTAGTGGGGGAGCCCGGGTGAACTATGGCTACACCTTC. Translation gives CSASGGARVNYGYTF.

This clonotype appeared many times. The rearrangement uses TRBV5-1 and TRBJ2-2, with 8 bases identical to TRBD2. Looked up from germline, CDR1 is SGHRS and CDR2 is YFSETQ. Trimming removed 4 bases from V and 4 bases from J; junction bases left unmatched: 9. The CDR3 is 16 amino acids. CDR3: CASSLWTSTSTGELFF. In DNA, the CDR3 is TGCGCCAGCAGCCTATGGACTAGCACTAGCACCGGGGAGCTGTTTTTT.

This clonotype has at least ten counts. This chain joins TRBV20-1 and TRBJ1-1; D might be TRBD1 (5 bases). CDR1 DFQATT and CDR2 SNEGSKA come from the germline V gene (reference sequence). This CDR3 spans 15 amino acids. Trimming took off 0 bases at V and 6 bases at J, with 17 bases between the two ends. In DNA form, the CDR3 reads TGCAGTGCTAGAGATGCGAGGGGCCTCAGGGCTGAAGCTTTCTTT. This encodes CSARDARGLRAEAFF.

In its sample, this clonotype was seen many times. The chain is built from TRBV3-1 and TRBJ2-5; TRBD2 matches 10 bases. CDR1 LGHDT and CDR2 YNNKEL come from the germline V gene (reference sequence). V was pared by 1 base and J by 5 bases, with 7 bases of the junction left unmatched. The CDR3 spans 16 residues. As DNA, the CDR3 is TGTGCCAGCAGCCAAGGAACTAGCGGGATAAGGGAGACCCAGTACTTC. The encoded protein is CASSQGTSGIRETQYF.

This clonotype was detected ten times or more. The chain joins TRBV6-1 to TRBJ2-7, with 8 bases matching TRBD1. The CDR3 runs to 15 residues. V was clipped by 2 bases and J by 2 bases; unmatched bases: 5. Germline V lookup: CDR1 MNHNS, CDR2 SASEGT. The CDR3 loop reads CASSERTGWTYEQYF. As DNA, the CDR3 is TGTGCCAGCAGTGAAAGGACAGGGTGGACCTACGAGCAGTACTTC.

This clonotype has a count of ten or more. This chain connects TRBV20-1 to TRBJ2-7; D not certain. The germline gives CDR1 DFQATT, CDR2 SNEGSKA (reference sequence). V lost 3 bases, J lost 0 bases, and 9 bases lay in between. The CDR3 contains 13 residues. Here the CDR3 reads CSARRQDSYEQYF. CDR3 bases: TGCAGTGCTAGGCGGCAGGACTCCTACGAGCAGTACTTC.

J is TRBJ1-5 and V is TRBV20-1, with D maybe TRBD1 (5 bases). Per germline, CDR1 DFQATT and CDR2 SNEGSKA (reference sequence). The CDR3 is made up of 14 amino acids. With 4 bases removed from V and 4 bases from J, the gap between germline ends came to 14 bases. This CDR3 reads CSATTGPANQPQHF. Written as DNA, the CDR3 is TGCAGTGCTACTACAGGCCCTGCGAATCAGCCCCAGCATTTT.

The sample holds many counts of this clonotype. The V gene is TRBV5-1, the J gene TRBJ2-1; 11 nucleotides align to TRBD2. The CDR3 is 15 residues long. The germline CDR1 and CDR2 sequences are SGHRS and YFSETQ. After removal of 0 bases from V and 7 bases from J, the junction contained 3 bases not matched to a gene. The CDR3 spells CASSLDSGRVNEQFF. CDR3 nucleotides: TGCGCCAGCAGCTTGGATAGCGGGAGGGTAAATGAGCAGTTCTTC. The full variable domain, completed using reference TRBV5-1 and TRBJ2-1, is KAGVTQTPRYLIKTRGQQVTLSCSPISGHRSVSWYQQTPGQGLQFLFEYFSETQRNKGNFPGRFSGRQFSNSRSEMNVSTLELGDSALYLCASSLDSGRVNEQFFGPGTRLTVL.

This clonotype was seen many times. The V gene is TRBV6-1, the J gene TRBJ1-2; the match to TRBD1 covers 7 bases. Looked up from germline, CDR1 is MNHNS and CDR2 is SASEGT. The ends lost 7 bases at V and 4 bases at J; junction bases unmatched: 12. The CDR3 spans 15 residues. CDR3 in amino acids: CASIFGTAVVYGYTF. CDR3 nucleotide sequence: TGTGCCAGCATCTTCGGGACAGCGGTTGTCTATGGCTACACCTTC.

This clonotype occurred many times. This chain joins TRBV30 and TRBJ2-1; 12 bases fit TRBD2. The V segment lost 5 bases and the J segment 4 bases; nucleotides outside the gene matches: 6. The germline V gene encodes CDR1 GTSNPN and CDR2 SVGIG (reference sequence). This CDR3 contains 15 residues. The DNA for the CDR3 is TGTGCCTGGGCCGGGGGACTAGCGGGTTACAATGAGCAGTTCTTC. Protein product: CAWAGGLAGYNEQFF.

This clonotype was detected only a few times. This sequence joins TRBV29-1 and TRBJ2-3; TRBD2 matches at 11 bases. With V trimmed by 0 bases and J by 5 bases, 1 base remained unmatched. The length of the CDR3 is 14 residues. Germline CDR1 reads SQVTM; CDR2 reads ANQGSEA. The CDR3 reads CSVEDLAGGDTQYF. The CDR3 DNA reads TGCAGCGTTGAAGACCTAGCGGGAGGAGATACGCAGTATTTT.

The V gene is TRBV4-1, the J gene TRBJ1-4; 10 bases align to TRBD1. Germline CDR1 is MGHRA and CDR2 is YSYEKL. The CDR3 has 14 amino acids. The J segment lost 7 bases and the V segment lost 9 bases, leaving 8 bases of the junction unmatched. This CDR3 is CASSGTGDSEKLFF. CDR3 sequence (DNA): TGCGCCAGTTCTGGGACAGGGGACAGTGAAAAACTGTTTTTT.

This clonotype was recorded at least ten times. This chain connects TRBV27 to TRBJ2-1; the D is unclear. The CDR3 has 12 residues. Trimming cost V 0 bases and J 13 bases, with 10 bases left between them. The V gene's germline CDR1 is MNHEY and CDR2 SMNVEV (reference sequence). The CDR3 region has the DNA TGTGCCAGCAGTTTATCGTCGGGCCTACAGTTCTTC. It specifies CASSLSSGLQFF.

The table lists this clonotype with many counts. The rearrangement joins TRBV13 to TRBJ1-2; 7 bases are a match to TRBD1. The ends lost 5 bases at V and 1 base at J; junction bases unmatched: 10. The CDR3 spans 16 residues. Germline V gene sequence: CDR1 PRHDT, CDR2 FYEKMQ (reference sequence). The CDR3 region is CASSGPGQKYNYGYTF. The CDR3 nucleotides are TGTGCCAGCAGCGGACCGGGACAGAAATATAACTATGGCTACACCTTC. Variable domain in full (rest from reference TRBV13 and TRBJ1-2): AAGVIQSPRHLIKEKRETATLKCYPIPRHDTVYWYQQGPGQDPQFLISFYEKMQSDKGSIPDRFSAQQFSDYHSELNMSSLELGDSALYFCASSGPGQKYNYGYTFGSGTRLTVV.